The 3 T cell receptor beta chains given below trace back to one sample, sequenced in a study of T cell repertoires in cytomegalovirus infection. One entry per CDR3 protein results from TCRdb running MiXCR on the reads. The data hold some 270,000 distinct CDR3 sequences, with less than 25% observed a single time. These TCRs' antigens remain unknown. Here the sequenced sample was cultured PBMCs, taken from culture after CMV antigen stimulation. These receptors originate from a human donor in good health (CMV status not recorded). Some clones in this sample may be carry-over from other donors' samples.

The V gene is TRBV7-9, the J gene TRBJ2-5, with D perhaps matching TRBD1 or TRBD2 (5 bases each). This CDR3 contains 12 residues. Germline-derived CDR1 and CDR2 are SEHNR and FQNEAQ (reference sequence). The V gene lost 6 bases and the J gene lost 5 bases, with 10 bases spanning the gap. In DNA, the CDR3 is TGTGCCAGCAGTGGGGGATGGGAGACCCAGTACTTC. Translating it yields CASSGGWETQYF.

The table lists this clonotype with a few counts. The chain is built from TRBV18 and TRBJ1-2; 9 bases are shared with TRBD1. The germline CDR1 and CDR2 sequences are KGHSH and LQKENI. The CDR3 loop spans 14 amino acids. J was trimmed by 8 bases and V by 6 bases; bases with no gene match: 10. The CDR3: CASSPGQGGLGYTF. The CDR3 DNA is TGTGCCAGCTCGCCGGGACAGGGCGGACTCGGCTACACCTTC.

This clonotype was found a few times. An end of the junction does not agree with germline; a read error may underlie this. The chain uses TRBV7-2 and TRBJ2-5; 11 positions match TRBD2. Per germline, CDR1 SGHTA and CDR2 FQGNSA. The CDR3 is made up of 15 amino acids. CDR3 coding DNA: TGTGCCAGCAGCGTAGCGGGAGGGAGGGTGGAGACCCAGTACTTC. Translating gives CASSVAGGRVETQYF.